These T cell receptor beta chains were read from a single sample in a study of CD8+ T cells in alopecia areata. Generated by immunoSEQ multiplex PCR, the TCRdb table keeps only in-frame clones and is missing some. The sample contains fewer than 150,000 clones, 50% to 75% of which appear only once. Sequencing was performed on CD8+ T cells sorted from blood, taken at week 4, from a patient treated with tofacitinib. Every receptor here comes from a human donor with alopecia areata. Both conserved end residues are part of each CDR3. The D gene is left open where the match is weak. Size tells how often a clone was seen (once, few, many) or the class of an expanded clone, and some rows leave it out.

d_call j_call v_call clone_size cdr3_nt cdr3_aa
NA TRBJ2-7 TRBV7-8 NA TGTGCCAGCAGCTTCGACAGGAGGACCTACGAGCAGTACTTC CASSFDRRTYEQYF
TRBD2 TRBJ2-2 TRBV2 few TGTGCCAGCGTAACTAGCGGGGGGAACACCGGGGAGCTGTTTTTT CASVTSGGNTGELFF
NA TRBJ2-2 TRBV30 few TGTGCCGGGAGACCGAACACCGGGGAGCTGTTTTTT CAGRPNTGELFF
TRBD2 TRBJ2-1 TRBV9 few TGTGCCAGCAGCGCTAGCGGGGGGGTAGGTAGTGAGCAGTTCTTC CASSASGGVGSEQFF
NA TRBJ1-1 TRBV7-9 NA TGTGCCAGCAGCCTCGGAATCCCTGGCACTGAAGCTTTCTTT CASSLGIPGTEAFF
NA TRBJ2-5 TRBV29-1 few TGCAGCGTTGAAATCGTCGTGACAGAGGGGAGGGAGACCCAGTACTTC CSVEIVVTEGRETQYF
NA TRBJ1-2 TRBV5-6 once TGTGCCAGCAGCTTGTTAAGTTCCTATGGCTACACCTTC CASSLLSSYGYTF
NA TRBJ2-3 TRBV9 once TGTGCCAGCAGCGTAGTCGGGGGGCCCGATACGCAGTATTTT CASSVVGGPDTQYF
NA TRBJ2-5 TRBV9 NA TGTGCCAGCAGCTCCCAGGGTTGGGAGACCCAGTACTTC CASSSQGWETQYF
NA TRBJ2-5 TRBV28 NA TGTGCCAGCAGTGGGACTGTGGAGACCCAGTACTTC CASSGTVETQYF
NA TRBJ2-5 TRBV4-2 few TGTGCCAGCAGCCAAGGGATGGTATCAGAGACCCAGTACTTC CASSQGMVSETQYF
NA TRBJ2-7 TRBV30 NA TGTGCCTGGAGTGGGGGGGCCGAGCAGTACTTC CAWSGGAEQYF
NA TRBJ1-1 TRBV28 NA TGTGCCAGCAGTTTAACCGGGGCTGGCACTGAAGCTTTCTTT CASSLTGAGTEAFF
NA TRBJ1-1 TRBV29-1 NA TGCAGCGTTGAAGATAGCGGGAGCTTCACTGAAGCTTTCTTT CSVEDSGSFTEAFF
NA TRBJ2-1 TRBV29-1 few TGCAGCGTCGTACTAGAGACTAATGAGCAGTTCTTC CSVVLETNEQFF
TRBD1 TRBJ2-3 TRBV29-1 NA TGCAGCGTGTGGACAGGAGCCACAGATACGCAGTATTTT CSVWTGATDTQYF
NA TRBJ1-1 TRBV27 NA TGTGCCAGCAGTTTACTGGAGGCAAATGAAGCTTTCTTT CASSLLEANEAFF
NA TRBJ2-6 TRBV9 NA TGTGCCAGCAGCGTAGCTTCGTGGGACTCTGGGGCCAACGTCCTGACTTTC CASSVASWDSGANVLTF
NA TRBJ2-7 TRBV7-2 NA TGTGCCAGCAGCTATAATACAGGGTACGAGCAGTACTTC CASSYNTGYEQYF
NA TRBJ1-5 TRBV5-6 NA TGTGCCAGCAGCTTGTGGGGGGCAGGCAATCAGCCCCAGCATTTT CASSLWGAGNQPQHF
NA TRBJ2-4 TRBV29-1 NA TGCAGCGTCCGGGGTTTCAAAGGACGGGACATTCAGTACTTC CSVRGFKGRDIQYF
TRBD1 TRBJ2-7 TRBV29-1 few TGCAGCGTCTCGACAGGGACGTCCTACGAGCAGTACTTC CSVSTGTSYEQYF
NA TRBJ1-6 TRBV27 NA TGTGCCAGCAGTTTATCAGGGCAACTTAATTCACCCCTCCACTTT CASSLSGQLNSPLHF
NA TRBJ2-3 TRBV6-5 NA TGTGCCAGCAGCCTTTCCGGGACCAACACAGATACGCAGTATTTT CASSLSGTNTDTQYF
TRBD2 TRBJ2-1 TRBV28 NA TGTGCCAGCAGTTTCCCAGCGGGGCTCAATGAGCAGTTCTTC CASSFPAGLNEQFF
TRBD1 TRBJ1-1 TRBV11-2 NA TGTGCCAGCAGCTTAGGGGACAGCTACACTGAAGCTTTCTTT CASSLGDSYTEAFF
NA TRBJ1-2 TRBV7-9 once TGTGCCAGCAGCAGGGGCTCGGAAGGCTACACCTTC CASSRGSEGYTF
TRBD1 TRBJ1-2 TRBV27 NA TGTGCCAGCAGTCTGACAGGGGACTATGGCTACACCTTC CASSLTGDYGYTF
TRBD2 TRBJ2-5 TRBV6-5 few TGTGCCAGCAGTGCTCGCGTAGGACTAGTGGAGACCCAGTACTTC CASSARVGLVETQYF
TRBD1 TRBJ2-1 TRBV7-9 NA TGTGCCAGCAGCTTACAGGGGGCGAGGAATGAGCAGTTCTTC CASSLQGARNEQFF
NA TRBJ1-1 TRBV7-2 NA TGTGCCAGCAGCGATGGACTGACTGGGACTGAAGCTTTCTTT CASSDGLTGTEAFF
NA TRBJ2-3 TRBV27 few TGTGCCAGCAGGGTTCTCGTAAGCACAGATACGCAGTATTTT CASRVLVSTDTQYF
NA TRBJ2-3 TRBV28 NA TGTGCCAGCAGAAAAGGCGGGGATACGCAGTATTTT CASRKGGDTQYF
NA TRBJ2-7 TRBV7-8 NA TGTGCCAGCAGCTTCAGTCCCTACTCCTACGAGCAGTACTTC CASSFSPYSYEQYF
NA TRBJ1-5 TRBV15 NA TGTGCCACCAGCCTCGACAGTAGTCCCAATCAGCCCCAGCATTTT CATSLDSSPNQPQHF
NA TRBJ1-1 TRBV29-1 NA TGCAGCGTTGTACGGGGTGGCACTGAAGCTTTCTTT CSVVRGGTEAFF
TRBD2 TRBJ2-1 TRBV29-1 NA TGCAGCGTTGAATCGTACAGCGGGGGGTATGAGCAGTTCTTC CSVESYSGGYEQFF
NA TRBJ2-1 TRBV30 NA TGTGCCTGGGTAACGACGCTCGAGCAGTTCTTC CAWVTTLEQFF
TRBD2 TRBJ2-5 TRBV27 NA TGTGCCAGCAGCCTCGGGGTAGCGGGGAATGCCCAAGAGACCCAGTACTTC CASSLGVAGNAQETQYF
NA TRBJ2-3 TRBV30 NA TGTGCCTGGAGTGAGGGGGTAACAGATACGCAGTATTTT CAWSEGVTDTQYF
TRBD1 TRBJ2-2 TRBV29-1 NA TGCAGCGCTCGACAGGGGTACACCGGGGAGCTGTTTTTT CSARQGYTGELFF
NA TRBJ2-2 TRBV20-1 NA TGCAGTGCTAAGGACTCCGGGGAGCTGTTTTTT CSAKDSGELFF
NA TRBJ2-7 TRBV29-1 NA TGCAGCGTTGAAGCCGGGACAAGCTACGAGCAGTACTTC CSVEAGTSYEQYF
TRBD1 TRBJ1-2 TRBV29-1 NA TGCAGCGTGCGGACAGGCGCCTATGGCTACACCTTC CSVRTGAYGYTF
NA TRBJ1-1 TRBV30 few TGTGCCGGGATCTTGGGCACTGAAGCTTTCTTT CAGILGTEAFF
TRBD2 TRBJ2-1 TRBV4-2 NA TGTGCCAGCAGCCAAGAAACTAGCGGGGGGTACAATGAGCAGTTCTTC CASSQETSGGYNEQFF
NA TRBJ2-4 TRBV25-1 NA TGTGCCTATGCCATTCAAAACATTCAGTACTTC CAYAIQNIQYF
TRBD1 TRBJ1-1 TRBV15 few TGTGCCACCAGGGACACAGGGGCGAACACTGAAGCTTTCTTT CATRDTGANTEAFF
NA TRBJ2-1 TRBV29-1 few TGCAGCGTTGAAACCAATGAGCAGTTCTTC CSVETNEQFF
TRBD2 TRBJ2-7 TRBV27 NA TGTGCCAGCAGATTAGCCGGGGGACTAGCCTACGAGCAGTACTTC CASRLAGGLAYEQYF
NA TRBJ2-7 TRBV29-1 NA TGCAGCGTCTTCTTGGACTTAACCTACGAGCAGTACTTC CSVFLDLTYEQYF
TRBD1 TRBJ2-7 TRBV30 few TGTGCCTGGTTCACAGGGGGCGCGGGAGAGCAGTACTTC CAWFTGGAGEQYF
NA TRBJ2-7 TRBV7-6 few TGTGCCTCGCACCGTCCTTACTACGAGCAGTACTTC CASHRPYYEQYF
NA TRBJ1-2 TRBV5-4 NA TGTGCCAGCAGCTTATACCGCTCTGGCTACACCTTC CASSLYRSGYTF
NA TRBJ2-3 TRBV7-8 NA TGTGCCAGCAGCGGTAGCACAGATACGCAGTATTTT CASSGSTDTQYF
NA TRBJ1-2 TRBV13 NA TGTGCCAGCAGCGCACACCTCGAAGCTAACTATGGCTACACCTTC CASSAHLEANYGYTF
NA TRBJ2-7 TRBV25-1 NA TGTGCCAGCAGTGAGATTCAGGGCTACGAGCAGTACTTC CASSEIQGYEQYF
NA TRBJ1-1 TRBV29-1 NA TGCAGCGTTGAAGTGGTGCGGGTTACGGACACTGAAGCTTTCTTT CSVEVVRVTDTEAFF
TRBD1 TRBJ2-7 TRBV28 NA TGTGCCAGCAGTTTCGCCCCGGGACAGGGATACTCCTACGAGCAGTACTTC CASSFAPGQGYSYEQYF